The clone carrying this T cell receptor (beta chain) was seen just once. The CDR3 loop spans 14 amino acids. The data were taken from a study of cytomegalovirus exposure and HLA in healthy donors. The PCR used 60 Vbeta and 13 Jbeta primers. The repertoire was sequenced with immunoSEQ multiplex PCR; TCRdb's copy has only in-frame clones and lacks some. Of more than 90,000 clones in the sample, 65% to 80% were seen once. Sequencing was carried out using PBMCs. This receptor was identified in a woman in her thirties or forties in good health and CMV-seronegative. This sequence joins TRBV21-1 and TRBJ2-7; the DNA was not used to check the table's D call, TRBD2. TRBV21-1 is noted as a pseudogene. The CDR3 loop reads CASSPGTSAGEQYF. The CDR3 DNA reads TGTGCCAGCAGCCCCGGGACTAGCGCAGGCGAGCAGTACTTC.